This T cell receptor beta chain appears in the sequencing data of a study of blood T cell repertoires in COVID-19. Background on the study: The origin of the acute and convalescent COVID-19 samples was the United States, Italy and Spain. Nucleic acid was either cDNA or gDNA, and it came from T cells, B-cell-depleted T cells, or PBMCs.

Original handling: Amplification of reference gene primers was used by the study to estimate nucleated cell counts. Only in-frame clones appear in the TCRdb table, and some are missing; sequencing was by immunoSEQ multiplex PCR. The DNA was the basis for D and trimming; V, J and clone size are from that table. This table has 81,000 or so clones, around four fifths appearing once. The CDR3 runs to 13 residues. Germline V gene sequence: CDR1 LNHDA, CDR2 SQIVND (reference sequence). V shed 5 bases and J shed 2 bases, with 9 bases lying between them. The chain recombines TRBV19 with TRBJ1-2, with D hard to call. The source of this sequence is an older woman with active or convalescent COVID-19. Sequencing was carried out using peripheral blood. The CDR3 sequence is CASSPPVNYGYTF. CDR3 coding DNA: TGTGCCAGTAGTCCACCAGTGAACTATGGCTACACCTTC.